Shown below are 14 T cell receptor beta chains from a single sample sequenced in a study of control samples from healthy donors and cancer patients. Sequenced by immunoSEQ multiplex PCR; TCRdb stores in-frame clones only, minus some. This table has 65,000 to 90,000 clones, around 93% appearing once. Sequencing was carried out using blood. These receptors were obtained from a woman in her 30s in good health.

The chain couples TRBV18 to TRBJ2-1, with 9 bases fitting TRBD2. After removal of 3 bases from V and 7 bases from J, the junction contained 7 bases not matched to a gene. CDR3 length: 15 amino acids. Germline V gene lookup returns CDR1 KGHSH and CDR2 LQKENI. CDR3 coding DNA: TGTGCCAGCTCACCTCCGGGACTAGCAGGGAATGAGCAGTTCTTC. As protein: CASSPPGLAGNEQFF.

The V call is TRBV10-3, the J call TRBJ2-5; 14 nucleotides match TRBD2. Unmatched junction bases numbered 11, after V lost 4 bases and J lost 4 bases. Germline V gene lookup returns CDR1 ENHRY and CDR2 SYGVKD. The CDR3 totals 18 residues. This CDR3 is CAISARTSGGHSIETQYF. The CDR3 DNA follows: TGTGCCATCAGTGCCCGGACTAGCGGGGGGCATAGCATAGAGACCCAGTACTTC.

DNA of the CDR3: TGCGCCAGCAGCCAAGGGACAGGGCTTTACGACACTGAAGCTTTCTTT. This gives the protein CASSQGTGLYDTEAFF. The rearrangement joins TRBV4-1 to TRBJ1-1; TRBD1 matches at 8 bases. The CDR3 contains 16 residues. Germline CDR1 MGHRA, CDR2 YSYEKL. V trimming: 1 base; J trimming: 3 bases; junction bases outside the gene matches: 7.

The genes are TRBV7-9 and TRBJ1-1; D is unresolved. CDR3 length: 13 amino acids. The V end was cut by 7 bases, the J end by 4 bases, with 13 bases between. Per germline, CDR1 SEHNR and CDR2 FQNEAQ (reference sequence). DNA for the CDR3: TGTGCCAGCAACGGCCAGGAGGGCACTGAAGCTTTCTTT. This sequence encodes CASNGQEGTEAFF.

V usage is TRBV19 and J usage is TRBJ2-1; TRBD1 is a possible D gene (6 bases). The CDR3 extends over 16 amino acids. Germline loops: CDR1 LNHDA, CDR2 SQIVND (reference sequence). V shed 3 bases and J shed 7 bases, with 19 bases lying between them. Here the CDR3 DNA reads TGTGCCAGTAGTATCTCTTCAGGGGACGGGTGGAATGAGCAGTTCTTC. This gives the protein CASSISSGDGWNEQFF.

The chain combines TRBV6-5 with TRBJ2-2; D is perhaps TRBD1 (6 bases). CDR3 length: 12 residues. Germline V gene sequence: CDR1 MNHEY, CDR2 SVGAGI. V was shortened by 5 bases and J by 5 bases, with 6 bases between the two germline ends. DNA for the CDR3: TGTGCCAGCAGTACAGGGACCGGGGAGCTGTTTTTT. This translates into CASSTGTGELFF.

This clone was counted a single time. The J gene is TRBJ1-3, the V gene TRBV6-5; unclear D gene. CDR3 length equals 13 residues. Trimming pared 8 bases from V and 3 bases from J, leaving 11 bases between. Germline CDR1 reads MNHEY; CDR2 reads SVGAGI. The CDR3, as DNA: TGTGCCAGCGGAGACAACCTTGGAAACACCATATATTTT. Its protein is CASGDNLGNTIYF.

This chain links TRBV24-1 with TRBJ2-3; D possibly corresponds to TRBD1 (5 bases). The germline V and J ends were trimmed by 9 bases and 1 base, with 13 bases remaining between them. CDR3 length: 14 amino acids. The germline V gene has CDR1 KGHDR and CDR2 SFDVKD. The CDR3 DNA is TGTGCCACCGGCGGCAGGGTAGGCACAGATACGCAGTATTTT. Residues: CATGGRVGTDTQYF.

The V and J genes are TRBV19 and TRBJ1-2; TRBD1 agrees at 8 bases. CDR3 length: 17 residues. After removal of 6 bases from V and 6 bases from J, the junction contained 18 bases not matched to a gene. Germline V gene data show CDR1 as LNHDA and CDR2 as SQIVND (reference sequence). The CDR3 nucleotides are TGTGCCAGTAGGGACAGGGTTTTGAAATTACTTACTGATGGCTACACCTTC. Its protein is CASRDRVLKLLTDGYTF.

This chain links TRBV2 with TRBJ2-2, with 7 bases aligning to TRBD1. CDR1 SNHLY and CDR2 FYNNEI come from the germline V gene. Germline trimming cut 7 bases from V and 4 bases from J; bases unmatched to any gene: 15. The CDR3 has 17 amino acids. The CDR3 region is CASILLRGRVGTGELFF. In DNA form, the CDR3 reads TGTGCCAGCATCCTTCTGAGGGGGCGCGTCGGCACCGGGGAGCTGTTTTTT.

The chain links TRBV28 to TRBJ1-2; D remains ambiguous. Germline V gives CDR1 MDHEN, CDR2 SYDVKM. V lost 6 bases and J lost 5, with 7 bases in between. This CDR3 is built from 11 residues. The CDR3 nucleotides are TGTGCCAGCAGATGGGGTTATGGCTACACCTTC. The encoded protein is CASRWGYGYTF.

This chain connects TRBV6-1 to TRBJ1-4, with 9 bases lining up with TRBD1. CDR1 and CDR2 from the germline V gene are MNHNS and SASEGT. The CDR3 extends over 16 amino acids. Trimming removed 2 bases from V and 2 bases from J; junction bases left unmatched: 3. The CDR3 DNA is TGTGCCAGCAGTGAAAGGGGGACAGGGACTAATGAAAAACTGTTTTTT. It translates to CASSERGTGTNEKLFF.

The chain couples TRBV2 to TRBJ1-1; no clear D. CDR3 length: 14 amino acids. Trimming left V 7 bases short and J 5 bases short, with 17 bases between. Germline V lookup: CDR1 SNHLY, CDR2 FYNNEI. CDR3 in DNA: TGTGCCAGCACGCGGAAGGGAATCGGTACTGAAGCTTTCTTT. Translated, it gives CASTRKGIGTEAFF.

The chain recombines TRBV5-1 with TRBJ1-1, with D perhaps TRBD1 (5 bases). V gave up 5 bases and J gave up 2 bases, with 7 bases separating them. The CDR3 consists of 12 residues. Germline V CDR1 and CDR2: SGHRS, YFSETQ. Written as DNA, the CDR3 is TGCGCCAGCAGGGACATTAACACTGAAGCTTTCTTT. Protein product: CASRDINTEAFF.